This T cell receptor beta chain was found in a study of siplizumab effects on memory and regulatory T cells. V lost 2 bases and J 6 bases, leaving 14 bases between the germline ends. Looked up from germline, CDR1 is SGHDT and CDR2 is YYEEEE. The CDR3 has 14 amino acids. Some clones are missing from TCRdb's copy, which holds only in-frame ones; the method was immunoSEQ multiplex PCR. There are about 100,000 clones in the sample; around 92% occur only once, and 0.14% to 0.15% lies in the top ten. The chain employs TRBV5-6 and TRBJ2-5; D is perhaps TRBD1 (6 bases). Sequencing input: CD4+ T cells sorted from blood. The receptor was derived from a human donor in good health. The CDR3 spells CASSLTGTSKTQYF. CDR3 nucleotides: TGTGCCAGCAGCTTAACCGGGACAAGCAAGACCCAGTACTTC.